These T cell receptor beta chains were read from a single sample in a study of cytomegalovirus exposure and HLA in healthy donors. Clones were sequenced by immunoSEQ multiplex PCR, and TCRdb holds only the in-frame ones, with some missing. The sample consists of 150,000 to 200,000 clones, about 81% of them appearing once. The sequenced sample was PBMCs. The origin of the receptors is a woman aged 25 to 39 in good health and CMV-seronegative. The CDR3 runs from the conserved cysteine through the conserved F or W. The D gene is left open where the match is weak. A clone size is listed for some rows: how often the clone was seen (once, few, many), or a class if it is expanded.

D: -; V: TRBV6-5; J: TRBJ1-1; size: -; CDR3: CASRSVTEAFF; DNA: TGTGCCAGCCGGAGCGTCACTGAAGCTTTCTTT
D: TRBD2; V: TRBV6-5; J: TRBJ2-3; size: -; CDR3: CASRTSGSTDTQYF; DNA: TGTGCCAGCAGGACTAGCGGAAGCACAGATACGCAGTATTTT
D: TRBD2; V: TRBV7-6; J: TRBJ2-3; size: -; CDR3: CASSLAETSVRDTQYF; DNA: TGTGCCAGCAGCTTAGCGGAGACTAGCGTCAGAGATACGCAGTATTTT
D: -; V: TRBV18; J: TRBJ1-1; size: once; CDR3: CASSSGGIPEAFF; DNA: TGTGCCAGCTCATCTGGGGGGATCCCTGAAGCTTTCTTT
D: -; V: TRBV7-2; J: TRBJ1-1; size: -; CDR3: CASSQVRGVGGAFF; DNA: TGTGCCAGCAGCCAAGTACGGGGAGTTGGTGGAGCTTTCTTT
D: -; V: TRBV5-1; J: TRBJ1-2; size: few; CDR3: CASSLEQGHYGYTF; DNA: TGCGCCAGCAGCTTGGAACAGGGACATTATGGCTACACCTTC
D: TRBD1; V: TRBV5-1; J: TRBJ2-2; size: -; CDR3: CASRLGQGRSGELFF; DNA: TGCGCCAGCAGACTGGGACAGGGGAGATCCGGGGAGCTGTTTTTT
D: TRBD1; V: TRBV6-5; J: TRBJ1-1; size: -; CDR3: CASRPGTAGTEAFF; DNA: TGTGCCAGCAGGCCTGGGACAGCTGGCACTGAAGCTTTCTTT
D: TRBD2; V: TRBV5-1; J: TRBJ2-5; size: -; CDR3: CASSLTSGRRGETQYF; DNA: TGCGCCAGCAGCTTGACTAGCGGGAGGCGGGGAGAGACCCAGTACTTC
D: -; V: TRBV7-8; J: TRBJ2-5; size: -; CDR3: CASSLSQGETQYF; DNA: TGTGCCAGCAGCTTAAGTCAGGGAGAGACCCAGTACTTC
D: -; V: TRBV7-3; J: TRBJ2-5; size: -; CDR3: CASSFGGLETQYF; DNA: TGTGCCAGCAGCTTCGGAGGGTTGGAGACCCAGTACTTC
D: -; V: TRBV18; J: TRBJ1-3; size: -; CDR3: CASSQQGNTIYF; DNA: TGTGCCAGCTCACAACAGGGTAACACCATATATTTT
D: TRBD1; V: TRBV7-3; J: TRBJ2-2; size: -; CDR3: CASSLFRGRGELFF; DNA: TGTGCCAGCAGCTTATTCAGGGGGCGCGGGGAGCTGTTTTTT
D: -; V: TRBV6-1; J: TRBJ1-1; size: -; CDR3: CASSEGGKNTEAFF; DNA: TGTGCCAGCAGTGAAGGGGGCAAGAACACTGAAGCTTTCTTT
D: TRBD1; V: TRBV18; J: TRBJ2-1; size: -; CDR3: CASSPGTGGNNEQFF; DNA: TGTGCCAGCTCACCTGGGACAGGGGGGAACAATGAGCAGTTCTTC
D: -; V: TRBV7-9; J: TRBJ2-5; size: few; CDR3: CASSLGRGPQETQYF; DNA: TGTGCCAGCAGCCTAGGGCGGGGGCCCCAAGAGACCCAGTACTTC
D: -; V: TRBV9; J: TRBJ2-2; size: -; CDR3: CASSVGEGRLGELFF; DNA: TGTGCCAGCAGCGTAGGTGAGGGTCGGTTGGGGGAGCTGTTTTTT
D: TRBD1; V: TRBV2; J: TRBJ1-2; size: -; CDR3: CAGLDRGYGYTF; DNA: TGTGCCGGGCTAGACAGGGGCTATGGCTACACCTTC
D: -; V: TRBV5-1; J: TRBJ1-1; size: once; CDR3: CASRAGVIPEAFF; DNA: TGCGCCAGCAGAGCAGGGGTTATCCCTGAAGCTTTCTTT
D: -; V: TRBV5-1; J: TRBJ1-5; size: many; CDR3: CASSLAGKSNQPQHF; DNA: TGCGCCAGCAGCTTGGCAGGGAAGAGCAATCAGCCCCAGCATTTT
D: -; V: TRBV19; J: TRBJ2-7; size: once; CDR3: CASSPNGQIYEQYF; DNA: TGTGCCAGTAGTCCAAACGGACAGATCTACGAGCAGTACTTC
D: -; V: TRBV7-2; J: TRBJ1-3; size: -; CDR3: CASSWTDGNTIYF; DNA: TGTGCCAGCAGCTGGACAGATGGAAACACCATATATTTT